This T cell receptor beta chain stems from a study of T-cell reconstitution after alpha-beta-depleted transplantation in children. The germline CDR1 and CDR2 sequences are SGHAT and FQNNGV. The CDR3 is made up of 15 amino acids. V trimming: 6 bases; J trimming: 3 bases; junction bases outside the gene matches: 10. Researchers prepared the TCRbeta library using unique molecular identifiers, the study reports. TCRdb recomputed calls from the PCR reads with MiXCR, one row per CDR3 protein. This repertoire shows hundreds of thousands of distinct CDR3 sequences, 15% to 20% found once; its top ten account for 3% to 3.5%.

This TCR derives from a human donor who donated a stem cell graft to a child with acute lymphoblastic leukemia. The source was PBMCs from the stem cell graft donor, collected from the stem cell graft. This chain joins TRBV11-2 and TRBJ2-5, with 7 bases that match TRBD2. The CDR3, as DNA: TGTGCCAGCAGTCTCTTGGGAGGGAGGGAAGAGACCCAGTACTTC. Protein: CASSLLGGREETQYF.